These T cell receptor beta chains were read from a single sample in a study of blood T cell repertoires in COVID-19. Produced via immunoSEQ multiplex PCR; TCRdb's table is partial and in-frame only. The sample carries roughly 250,000 clones, about 82% recorded once. Sequenced sample: peripheral blood. Receptors were obtained from a woman aged 60-75 years with active or convalescent COVID-19. Both conserved end residues are part of each CDR3. Fields, in order: V gene, J gene, CDR3 protein.

>TRBV21-1|TRBJ2-1
CASSNFRGENEEQFF
>TRBV2|TRBJ2-6
CASSEARFSGANVLTF
>TRBV6-1|TRBJ1-6
CASSEEPKGALSPLHF
>TRBV7-9|TRBJ2-1
CASSLSLGASYNEQFF
>TRBV7-9|TRBJ2-2
CASSSTPGGGQTGELFF
>TRBV19|TRBJ2-6
CASSTGRSSGANVLTF
>TRBV4-2|TRBJ1-6
CASSRVPGQTNSPLHF
>TRBV10-2|TRBJ2-2
CASRNPGQSNTGELFF
>TRBV15|TRBJ1-2
CATSRDFMTGDSYGYTF
>TRBV5-1|TRBJ2-5
CASSLGTGGRETQYF
>TRBV19|TRBJ1-5
CASSWAQNQPQHF
>TRBV19|TRBJ1-2
CASSIVQGAGYGYTF
>TRBV27|TRBJ1-4
CASSPRQGRAPPNEKLFF
>TRBV19|TRBJ2-2
CASSILRGSYPGELFF
>TRBV19|TRBJ1-1
CASRDRVNTEAFF
>TRBV5-5|TRBJ1-2
CASSLDRVNYGYTF
>TRBV24-1|TRBJ2-3
CATSDLEGDAQYF
>TRBV3-1/TRBV3-2|TRBJ2-2
CASSPGTTGRELFF